The 31 T cell receptor beta chains listed next were all sequenced from one sample in a study of patients and donors after allogeneic stem cell transplantation. TCRdb reprocessed the RT-PCR reads with MiXCR, giving one entry per CDR3 protein. The sample shows approximately 37,000 distinct CDR3 sequences, about 30% of them seen only once. Sequenced input: blood, either unsorted or a sorted T cell fraction (not recorded which). The receptors here all came from a human donor who was either an allogeneic HSCT recipient or a stem cell or donor lymphocyte infusion donor (not recorded which). It is not recorded whose cells these are; they may come from a transplant donor.

This clonotype was seen a handful of times. The chain carries TRBV12-3 or TRBV12-4 and TRBJ2-3; 8 positions match TRBD2. This CDR3 is 14 amino acids long. V gave up 3 bases and J gave up 7 bases; unmatched junction bases: 6. CDR3 in amino acids: CASSFRSGSYTQYF. CDR3 nucleotides: TGTGCCAGCAGTTTCAGAAGCGGGAGTTATACGCAGTATTTT.

This clonotype was counted at least ten times. V is TRBV28 and J is TRBJ1-5, with 7 bases aligning to TRBD1. Per germline, CDR1 MDHEN and CDR2 SYDVKM. Trimming took 6 bases from V and 5 from J; bases not matched to a gene: 10. The CDR3 has 15 residues. CDR3: CASSPDRVVDQPQHF. DNA of the CDR3: TGTGCCAGCAGCCCTGACAGGGTAGTAGATCAGCCCCAGCATTTT.

The table lists this clonotype with a few counts. The rearrangement uses TRBV18 and TRBJ1-2; no reliable D call. CDR3 size: 15 residues. Germline lookup yields CDR1 KGHSH and CDR2 LQKENI. Trimming pared 0 bases from V and 4 bases from J, leaving 12 bases between. The CDR3 DNA sequence: TGTGCCAGCTCACCACCGGCTCGGCAGAGCTATGGCTACACCTTC. Translated: CASSPPARQSYGYTF.

As for this clonotype: Given a much more abundant clone one base away, this may be a read error. This chain joins TRBV5-1 and TRBJ1-5; 9 bases line up with TRBD1. The CDR3 consists of 15 residues. Germline CDR1 SGHRS, CDR2 YFSETQ. V shed 6 bases, J shed 3 bases, and the junction held 7 bases outside the gene matches. The CDR3 DNA reads as TGCGCCAGCAACTTTGGACAGGGGAACAATCAGCCCCAGCATTTT. Residues: CASNFGQGNNQPQHF.

The chain employs TRBV5-1 and TRBJ2-2; D is undetermined. V shed 0 bases and J shed 0 bases, with 9 bases lying between them. Germline CDR1 is SGHRS and CDR2 is YFSETQ. This CDR3 has 16 amino acids. The CDR3 is CASSLGSATNTGELFF. The CDR3 DNA is TGCGCCAGCAGCTTGGGGAGCGCAACGAACACCGGGGAGCTGTTTTTT.

The chain links TRBV7-9 to TRBJ1-2; D is ambiguous. Germline V CDR1 and CDR2: SEHNR, FQNEAQ (reference sequence). The germline V and J ends were trimmed by 2 bases and 8 bases, with 18 bases remaining between them. The CDR3 sequence is 15 residues long. As DNA, the CDR3 is TGTGCCAGCAGCTTATCGTGGAGTGATCAGGCCGGCTACACCTTC. This encodes CASSLSWSDQAGYTF.

This clonotype was seen a single time. The V call is TRBV27, the J call TRBJ1-5, with D hard to call. The CDR3 length is 14 residues. V was cut by 2 bases and J by 4 bases, with 9 bases left in between. Germline V gene lookup returns CDR1 MNHEY and CDR2 SMNVEV (reference sequence). The DNA of the CDR3 is TGTGCCAGCAGTTTAGATTCTCAGAATCAGCCCCAGCATTTT. This translates into CASSLDSQNQPQHF.

The CDR3: CASSLGPASSYNEQFF. The CDR3 bases are TGTGCCAGCAGCTTAGGGCCAGCGTCCTCCTACAATGAGCAGTTCTTC. This chain joins TRBV7-2 and TRBJ2-1; no clear D gene. The CDR3 spans 16 residues. Per germline, CDR1 SGHTA and CDR2 FQGNSA. Trimming cost V 1 base and J 0 bases, with 10 bases left between them.

The sample holds a few counts of this clonotype. The gene calls are TRBV2 and TRBJ2-2, with D unresolved. The CDR3 is 12 amino acids. Per germline, CDR1 SNHLY and CDR2 FYNNEI. Trimming shortened V by 6 bases and J by 2 bases, and 4 bases separated the two germline ends. CDR3 loop: CASRLNTGELFF. The CDR3 DNA follows: TGTGCCAGCAGGCTAAACACCGGGGAGCTGTTTTTT.

The chain has TRBV28 and TRBJ2-7; TRBD2 aligns across 11 bases. The CDR3 contains 15 residues. Germline V gene lookup returns CDR1 MDHEN and CDR2 SYDVKM. V was pared by 7 bases and J by 3 bases, with 8 bases of the junction left unmatched. CDR3 bases: TGTGCCAGCATCTACGGGACTAGCGGAGGCTACGAGCAGTACTTC. Translation: CASIYGTSGGYEQYF. Based on the CDR3 plus reference TRBV28 and TRBJ2-7, the full variable domain is DVKVTQSSRYLVKRTGEKVFLECVQDMDHENMFWYRQDPGLGLRLIYFSYDVKMKEKGDIPEGYSVSREKKERFSLILESASTNQTSMYLCASIYGTSGGYEQYFGPGTRLTVT.

The chain links TRBV29-1 to TRBJ2-1; no reliable D call. V was clipped by 4 bases and J by 5 bases, with 15 bases between them. The germline gives CDR1 SQVTM, CDR2 ANQGSEA. The CDR3 is made up of 14 amino acids. The CDR3 sequence is CSVGGDPGHNEQFF. The CDR3 DNA follows: TGCAGCGTTGGCGGTGACCCCGGCCACAATGAGCAGTTCTTC.

The V call is TRBV7-9, the J call TRBJ2-1, with 10 bases aligning to TRBD1. Per germline, CDR1 SEHNR and CDR2 FQNEAQ (reference sequence). V shed 3 bases and J 3 bases; nucleotides not matched to a gene: 5. The CDR3 runs to 16 residues. CDR3 sequence (DNA): TGTGCCAGCAGCTTCTTCGGGACAGGGGACTACAATGAGCAGTTCTTC. The encoded protein is CASSFFGTGDYNEQFF. The complete variable domain, with remaining parts taken from reference TRBV7-9 and TRBJ2-1, reads DTGVSQNPRHKITKRGQNVTFRCDPISEHNRLYWYRQTLGQGPEFLTYFQNEAQLEKSRLLSDRFSAERPKGSFSTLEIQRTEQGDSAMYLCASSFFGTGDYNEQFFGPGTRLTVL.

This chain uses TRBV4-2 with TRBJ2-5; the match to TRBD1 covers 10 bases. Germline CDR1 LGHNA, CDR2 YNFKEQ. This CDR3 is built from 16 residues. V was clipped by 4 bases and J by 8 bases; unmatched bases: 13. The DNA of the CDR3 is TGTGCCAGCAGCCTGGATCGGACAGGGGGGGTGAGAACCCAGTACTTC. It is translated as CASSLDRTGGVRTQYF.

CDR3 loop: CASSLRAWSNQPQHF. The CDR3 DNA sequence: TGTGCCAGCAGTTTAAGGGCGTGGAGCAATCAGCCCCAGCATTTT. The rearrangement uses TRBV27 and TRBJ1-5; D not resolved. The CDR3 sequence is 15 residues long. Germline-derived CDR1 and CDR2 are MNHEY and SMNVEV (reference sequence). Trimming left V 2 bases short and J 1 base short, with 9 bases between.

This chain uses TRBV4-1 with TRBJ2-5; tentative D call: TRBD1 (5 bases). V lost 0 bases, J lost 1 base, and 9 bases lay in between. The CDR3 has 15 amino acids. Looked up from germline, CDR1 is MGHRA and CDR2 is YSYEKL. This chain's CDR3 is CASSQETARQETQYF. CDR3 DNA sequence: TGCGCCAGCAGCCAAGAGACAGCCCGCCAAGAGACCCAGTACTTC.

This clonotype was seen more than once but under ten times. This chain joins TRBV5-1 and TRBJ2-7; D not certain. The V gene lost 0 bases and the J gene lost 6 bases, with 7 bases spanning the gap. This CDR3 is 12 amino acids long. CDR1 and CDR2 (germline): SGHRS, YFSETQ. The CDR3 reads CASSLASGEQYF. DNA for the CDR3: TGCGCCAGCAGCTTGGCGTCTGGCGAGCAGTACTTC.

This clonotype was counted only a few times. The CDR3 DNA reads as TGTGCCAGCAGTATAGCGGGGTACAATGAGCAGTTCTTC. Protein: CASSIAGYNEQFF. The V gene is TRBV27, the J gene TRBJ2-1; 8 nucleotides agree with TRBD2. Unmatched junction bases numbered 1, after V lost 5 bases and J lost 4 bases. Germline V gene sequence: CDR1 MNHEY, CDR2 SMNVEV (reference sequence). The CDR3 has 13 residues.

This clonotype came up many times. The chain has TRBV7-9 and TRBJ1-1; 7 bases are a match to TRBD1. Germline-derived CDR1 and CDR2 are SEHNR and FQNEAQ (reference sequence). V lost 5 bases to trimming and J lost 12 bases; unmatched junction nucleotides: 12. The CDR3 has 13 amino acids. This CDR3 reads CASSKHSTGYTFF. As DNA, the CDR3 is TGTGCCAGCAGCAAACATTCGACAGGGTATACTTTCTTT.

This clonotype turned up a few times. This sequence joins TRBV6-5 and TRBJ2-4, with D perhaps matching TRBD2 (5 bases). V gave up 6 bases and J gave up 0 bases, with 9 bases separating them. Per the germline V gene, CDR1 is MNHEY and CDR2 is SVGAGI. The CDR3 covers 14 residues. The CDR3 nucleotides read TGTGCCAGCAGCCCCGGGGTAGCCAAAAACATTCAGTACTTC. It yields the protein CASSPGVAKNIQYF.

This clonotype has only a few counts. The gene calls are TRBV10-3 and TRBJ2-7; 9 bases agree with TRBD2. Per the germline V gene, CDR1 is ENHRY and CDR2 is SYGVKD. V lost 11 bases and J lost 2; bases outside the gene matches: 7. There are 13 residues in the CDR3. CDR3 amino acids: CAVCAGGPYEQYF. For the CDR3, the DNA is TGTGCCGTTTGCGCGGGGGGGCCCTACGAGCAGTACTTC.

This chain uses TRBV7-2 with TRBJ2-5, with D hard to call. Germline-derived CDR1 and CDR2 are SGHTA and FQGNSA. This CDR3 is built from 15 residues. V was trimmed by 1 base and J by 3 bases, leaving 12 bases between them. The CDR3: CASSLVPALEETQYF. The CDR3 DNA sequence: TGTGCCAGCAGCTTAGTTCCCGCCCTAGAAGAGACCCAGTACTTC.

The CDR3 here is CATSSARVQETQYF. DNA for the CDR3: TGTGCCACCAGCAGTGCGCGAGTCCAAGAGACCCAGTACTTC. The V and J genes are TRBV15 and TRBJ2-5; D not resolved. Between the trimmed V and J ends, which lost 3 bases and 1 base, there was a span of 9 bases. CDR1 and CDR2 from the germline V gene are LNHNV and YYDKDF (reference sequence). This CDR3 has 14 amino acids.

This clonotype was seen only a few times. The genes are TRBV4-3 and TRBJ1-1; D is ambiguous. Trimming stripped 0 bases from V and 3 bases from J, with 14 bases between. The germline CDR1 and CDR2 sequences are LGHNA and YSLEER. The CDR3 loop spans 16 amino acids. CDR3 DNA sequence: TGCGCCAGCAGCCAAGATCTGGGGTTTTGGTACACTGAAGCTTTCTTT. The encoded protein is CASSQDLGFWYTEAFF.

This clonotype showed up just a few times. This chain links TRBV5-5 with TRBJ1-5; D is uncertain. Germline CDR1 and CDR2: SGHKS and YYEKEE (reference sequence). Deletions cut 3 bases from V and 0 bases from J, with 16 bases between. The CDR3 length is 17 residues. The CDR3 DNA sequence: TGTGCCAGCAGCTCCGGGCCCGTCCCCTATAGCAATCAGCCCCAGCATTTT. It specifies CASSSGPVPYSNQPQHF.

This chain uses TRBV20-1 with TRBJ2-7; 7 positions agree with TRBD2. The junction had 1 base not matched to a gene; V was cut back by 2 bases and J by 0 bases. Germline CDR1 reads DFQATT; CDR2 reads SNEGSKA (reference sequence). The CDR3 length is 13 residues. The CDR3 bases are TGCAGTGCTAGACTAGCGGTCTCCTACGAGCAGTACTTC. Amino acids: CSARLAVSYEQYF.

This clonotype has just a few counts. This chain links TRBV7-9 with TRBJ2-2; TRBD2 aligns across 8 bases. The J segment lost 2 bases and the V segment lost 10 bases, leaving 18 bases of the junction unmatched. CDR3 length: 18 residues. Per germline, CDR1 SEHNR and CDR2 FQNEAQ (reference sequence). CDR3 region: CAINSRGPSGPNTGELFF. CDR3 DNA: TGTGCCATCAATTCCCGGGGGCCTAGCGGGCCCAACACCGGGGAGCTGTTTTTT.

This clonotype was detected a few times. The J gene is TRBJ2-3, the V gene TRBV18; 7 bases map to TRBD2. This CDR3 is built from 16 residues. Per germline, CDR1 KGHSH and CDR2 LQKENI. J gave up 5 bases and V 8 bases, and 16 bases lay outside the gene matches. CDR3 sequence (DNA): TGTGCCAGCCTCGAGCCAGCGGGATGGTTGGGAGATACGCAGTATTTT. Translated: CASLEPAGWLGDTQYF. The variable domain in full, with the rest retrieved from reference TRBV18 and TRBJ2-3, is NAGVMQNPRHLVRRRGQEARLRCSPMKGHSHVYWYRQLPEEGLKFMVYLQKENIIDESGMPKERFSAEFPKEGPSILRIQQVVRGDSAAYFCASLEPAGWLGDTQYFGPGTRLTVL.

The V and J genes are TRBV5-1 and TRBJ2-3; D gene unclear. The length of the CDR3 is 13 residues. The V gene's germline CDR1 is SGHRS and CDR2 YFSETQ. V was shortened by 1 base and J by 6 bases, with 9 bases between the two germline ends. The chain's CDR3 is CASSLRALDTQYF. The DNA of the CDR3 is TGCGCCAGCAGCTTGAGGGCCCTGGATACGCAGTATTTT.

This clonotype turned up a few times. The chain couples TRBV6-6 to TRBJ1-6; the D gene is possibly TRBD1 (6 bases). Germline assignment: CDR1 MNHNY and CDR2 SVGAGI (reference sequence). The germline V and J ends were trimmed by 5 bases and 11 bases, with 13 bases remaining between them. This CDR3 spans 13 amino acids. CDR3 nucleotide sequence: TGTGCCAGCAGTCACCCTGGGGGCACACCCCTCCACTTT. Protein product: CASSHPGGTPLHF.

This clonotype was seen at least ten times. V usage is TRBV25-1 and J usage is TRBJ2-5; 11 bases are shared with TRBD1. CDR1 is MGHDK and CDR2 is SYGVNS in the germline V gene. This CDR3 has 18 amino acids. J was trimmed by 5 bases and V by 1 base; bases with no gene match: 12. This CDR3 is CASSEWGLWTGGGETQYF. The CDR3 DNA is TGTGCCAGCAGTGAATGGGGCCTTTGGACAGGGGGCGGGGAGACCCAGTACTTC. Supplemented by reference TRBV25-1 and TRBJ2-5, the full variable domain reads EADIYQTPRYLVIGTGKKITLECSQTMGHDKMYWYQQDPGMELHLIHYSYGVNSTEKGDLSSESTVSRIRTEHFPLTLESARPSHTSQYLCASSEWGLWTGGGETQYFGPGTRLLVL.

Here the CDR3 DNA reads TGTGCCAGCAGCTTAGGGAACAGAACCATCACAGATACGCAGTATTTT. This sequence encodes CASSLGNRTITDTQYF. V usage is TRBV7-3 and J usage is TRBJ2-3; D gene ambiguous. The CDR3 has 16 amino acids. Looked up from germline, CDR1 is SGHTA and CDR2 is FQGTGA. V was cut by 2 bases and J by 2 bases, with 14 bases left in between.